This T cell receptor (beta chain) was profiled in a study of cytomegalovirus exposure and HLA in healthy donors. Both 60 Vbeta primers and 13 Jbeta primers went into the PCR. Under the authors' procedure: Counted up in a later analysis, unique TCR beta chains came to roughly 80 million, with around 11 million shared. Sequencing was performed with immunoSEQ multiplex PCR; in TCRdb, only in-frame clones are kept and a portion is missing. D and trimming come from the DNA, and the V and J calls and clone size come from that table. The sample carries roughly 92,000 clones, around 8% recorded once. The CDR3 length is 14 residues. From germline, CDR1 is WNHNN and CDR2 SYGVQD (reference sequence). Trimming stripped 2 bases from V and 3 bases from J, with 10 bases between. This clone was picked up a small number of times. Its antigen is not identified. Study-wide results and caveats: Likely technical artifact: a cluster of highly shared sequence variants. Follow-up analysis found HLA locus-dependent TCR association rates, highest for DRB1 and lowest for HLA-C. In a later analysis, 15,000 to 20,000 TCR beta sequences were associated with HLA alleles at 0.05 false discovery rate.

This clonotype was obtained from a man between 50 and 59 years old in good health and CMV-seronegative. The rearrangement uses TRBV10-1 and TRBJ1-1; the D is unclear. The sample comprised PBMCs. The CDR3 spells CASSESNSYTEAFF. The DNA of the CDR3 is TGCGCCAGCAGTGAGAGTAACAGCTACACTGAAGCTTTCTTT.